A selection of T cell receptor beta chains follows, all from one sample in a study of Ad26.COV2.S vaccination and SARS-CoV-2 variants. Sequenced by immunoSEQ multiplex PCR; TCRdb stores in-frame clones only, minus some. The sample contains about 400,000 clones, 70% to 90% of which appear only once. Here the sequenced sample was peripheral blood, taken in a trial of Ad26.COV2.S vaccine versus placebo. The receptor set was obtained from a person aged 18-60 years who received the Ad26.COV2.S COVID-19 vaccine or a placebo. Each CDR3 is given with its conserved first and last residue. Fields, in order: CDR3 length, J gene, clone size, D gene, V gene, CDR3 protein, CDR3 DNA. The D gene is left open where the match is weak. The size entry is marked missing in some rows and otherwise reads once, few, many or a size class.

CDR3 length: 13; J gene: TRBJ1-1; clone size: NA; D gene: NA; V gene: TRBV30; CDR3 protein: CAWSLRVNTEAFF; CDR3 DNA: TGTGCCTGGAGTTTGAGAGTTAACACTGAAGCTTTCTTT
CDR3 length: 15; J gene: TRBJ2-2; clone size: NA; D gene: NA; V gene: TRBV5-4; CDR3 protein: CASSLPGGDTGELFF; CDR3 DNA: TGTGCCAGCAGCTTGCCAGGAGGGGACACCGGGGAGCTGTTTTTT
CDR3 length: 18; J gene: TRBJ2-3; clone size: NA; D gene: TRBD2; V gene: TRBV3-1/TRBV3-2; CDR3 protein: CASSHDRLSAGVTDTQYF; CDR3 DNA: TGTGCCAGCAGCCATGACAGACTTAGCGCGGGGGTCACAGATACGCAGTATTTT
CDR3 length: 17; J gene: TRBJ2-3; clone size: NA; D gene: NA; V gene: TRBV4-3; CDR3 protein: CASSEQPGARVTDTQYF; CDR3 DNA: TGCGCCAGCAGCGAACAACCGGGGGCTCGGGTCACAGATACGCAGTATTTT
CDR3 length: 15; J gene: TRBJ1-4; clone size: NA; D gene: TRBD1; V gene: TRBV15; CDR3 protein: CATSEGQGQIEKLFF; CDR3 DNA: TGTGCCACCAGCGAGGGACAGGGACAAATCGAAAAACTGTTTTTT
CDR3 length: 18; J gene: TRBJ1-1; clone size: NA; D gene: NA; V gene: TRBV4-1; CDR3 protein: CASSQDRAGHWGNTEAFF; CDR3 DNA: TGCGCCAGCAGCCAAGATCGGGCGGGACACTGGGGGAACACTGAAGCTTTCTTT
CDR3 length: 15; J gene: TRBJ2-1; clone size: once; D gene: TRBD2; V gene: TRBV28; CDR3 protein: CASSSSSGFYNEQFF; CDR3 DNA: TGTGCCAGCAGCAGTTCTAGCGGATTCTACAATGAGCAGTTCTTC
CDR3 length: 15; J gene: TRBJ1-1; clone size: once; D gene: NA; V gene: TRBV5-5; CDR3 protein: CASSLMGAENTEAFF; CDR3 DNA: TGTGCCAGCAGCTTGATGGGGGCCGAGAACACTGAAGCTTTCTTT
CDR3 length: 19; J gene: TRBJ2-6; clone size: NA; D gene: TRBD2; V gene: TRBV3-1/TRBV3-2; CDR3 protein: CASSQVPGLAGAGANVLTF; CDR3 DNA: TGTGCCAGCAGCCAAGTTCCGGGACTAGCGGGAGCTGGGGCCAACGTCCTGACTTTC
CDR3 length: 14; J gene: TRBJ2-1; clone size: NA; D gene: TRBD2; V gene: TRBV6-5; CDR3 protein: CASSSGRPLEEQFF; CDR3 DNA: TGTGCCAGCAGTAGCGGGAGGCCCTTGGAAGAGCAGTTCTTC
CDR3 length: 14; J gene: TRBJ2-1; clone size: NA; D gene: NA; V gene: TRBV7-9; CDR3 protein: CASSLGALASEQFF; CDR3 DNA: TGTGCCAGCAGCTTAGGGGCCCTAGCGAGTGAGCAGTTCTTC
CDR3 length: 17; J gene: TRBJ1-2; clone size: NA; D gene: TRBD1; V gene: TRBV27; CDR3 protein: CASSLKGSGGWGYGYTF; CDR3 DNA: TGTGCCAGCAGTTTAAAAGGGTCAGGGGGATGGGGCTATGGCTACACCTTC
CDR3 length: 15; J gene: TRBJ2-5; clone size: NA; D gene: NA; V gene: TRBV28; CDR3 protein: CASSPSGSMRETQYF; CDR3 DNA: TGTGCCAGCAGTCCGAGTGGGTCCATGAGAGAGACCCAGTACTTC
CDR3 length: 16; J gene: TRBJ1-2; clone size: NA; D gene: NA; V gene: TRBV9; CDR3 protein: CASSSSSRGTNYGYTF; CDR3 DNA: TGTGCCAGCAGCTCCTCAAGCAGGGGTACTAACTATGGCTACACCTTC
CDR3 length: 13; J gene: TRBJ1-1; clone size: NA; D gene: TRBD1; V gene: TRBV2; CDR3 protein: CATGQGLLTEAFF; CDR3 DNA: TGTGCCACAGGACAGGGGCTTTTAACTGAAGCTTTCTTT
CDR3 length: 21; J gene: TRBJ1-6; clone size: NA; D gene: TRBD1; V gene: TRBV3-1/TRBV3-2; CDR3 protein: CASSQALDRGKKAGRDSPLHF; CDR3 DNA: TGTGCCAGCAGCCAAGCTCTGGACAGGGGAAAGAAGGCAGGACGTGACTCACCCCTCCACTTT
CDR3 length: 11; J gene: TRBJ2-7; clone size: few; D gene: NA; V gene: TRBV7-9; CDR3 protein: CASSTYYEQYF; CDR3 DNA: TGTGCCAGCAGCACCTATTACGAGCAGTACTTC
CDR3 length: 13; J gene: TRBJ1-2; clone size: NA; D gene: NA; V gene: TRBV12-3/TRBV12-4; CDR3 protein: CASSLAQNYGYTF; CDR3 DNA: TGTGCCAGCAGTTTAGCACAGAACTATGGCTACACCTTC
CDR3 length: 13; J gene: TRBJ2-1; clone size: NA; D gene: TRBD2; V gene: TRBV7-2; CDR3 protein: CASSPGLAQKQFF; CDR3 DNA: TGTGCCAGCAGCCCGGGACTAGCCCAAAAGCAGTTCTTC
CDR3 length: 13; J gene: TRBJ1-6; clone size: NA; D gene: NA; V gene: TRBV30; CDR3 protein: CAWLEQPNSPLHF; CDR3 DNA: TGTGCCTGGTTGGAACAGCCGAATTCACCCCTCCACTTT
CDR3 length: 14; J gene: TRBJ2-5; clone size: NA; D gene: NA; V gene: TRBV11-3; CDR3 protein: CASSPPAREETQYF; CDR3 DNA: TGTGCCAGCAGCCCCCCTGCTCGGGAAGAGACCCAGTACTTC
CDR3 length: 16; J gene: TRBJ2-3; clone size: NA; D gene: TRBD2; V gene: TRBV5-4; CDR3 protein: CASSLGGLAGVNTQYF; CDR3 DNA: TGTGCCAGCAGCTTGGGGGGGCTAGCGGGAGTAAATACGCAGTATTTT
CDR3 length: 15; J gene: TRBJ1-5; clone size: NA; D gene: TRBD1; V gene: TRBV2; CDR3 protein: CASRGQGTLSMPQHF; CDR3 DNA: TGTGCCAGCAGGGGACAGGGTACCCTTAGCATGCCCCAGCATTTT
CDR3 length: 15; J gene: TRBJ2-7; clone size: NA; D gene: NA; V gene: TRBV4-1; CDR3 protein: CASSQGRDGLGQQYF; CDR3 DNA: TGCGCCAGCAGCCAAGGCCGGGACGGCCTTGGTCAGCAGTACTTC
CDR3 length: 15; J gene: TRBJ2-7; clone size: NA; D gene: NA; V gene: TRBV28; CDR3 protein: CASSFLGRESHEQYF; CDR3 DNA: TGTGCCAGCAGTTTCCTGGGCAGGGAGTCTCACGAGCAGTACTTC
CDR3 length: 14; J gene: TRBJ2-2; clone size: NA; D gene: NA; V gene: TRBV27; CDR3 protein: CASSHPGGPGELFF; CDR3 DNA: TGTGCCAGCTCCCACCCCGGGGGTCCCGGGGAGCTGTTTTTT
CDR3 length: 16; J gene: TRBJ2-3; clone size: NA; D gene: TRBD2; V gene: TRBV19; CDR3 protein: CASSIEPSGRSDTQYF; CDR3 DNA: TGTGCCAGTAGTATAGAGCCTAGCGGGAGATCAGATACGCAGTATTTT
CDR3 length: 14; J gene: TRBJ1-2; clone size: NA; D gene: TRBD1; V gene: TRBV28; CDR3 protein: CASRPGQGVGGYTF; CDR3 DNA: TGTGCCAGCCGTCCGGGACAGGGCGTGGGGGGCTACACCTTC
CDR3 length: 20; J gene: TRBJ2-7; clone size: NA; D gene: TRBD2; V gene: TRBV4-2; CDR3 protein: CASSQPAAFRSSGSRYEQYF; CDR3 DNA: TGTGCCAGCAGCCAACCTGCAGCGTTTCGTTCAAGCGGGAGTAGGTACGAGCAGTACTTC
CDR3 length: 14; J gene: TRBJ2-1; clone size: NA; D gene: NA; V gene: TRBV7-3; CDR3 protein: CASSPRDVGNEQFF; CDR3 DNA: TGTGCCAGCTCCCCGCGGGACGTCGGCAATGAGCAGTTCTTC
CDR3 length: 13; J gene: TRBJ2-7; clone size: NA; D gene: TRBD1; V gene: TRBV9; CDR3 protein: CASSGNRGPEQYF; CDR3 DNA: TGTGCCAGCAGCGGCAACAGGGGGCCCGAGCAGTACTTC
CDR3 length: 15; J gene: TRBJ2-7; clone size: NA; D gene: TRBD2; V gene: TRBV5-1; CDR3 protein: CASSLTSGSHYEQYF; CDR3 DNA: TGCGCCAGCAGCTTAACTAGCGGGAGCCACTACGAGCAGTACTTC
CDR3 length: 14; J gene: TRBJ1-6; clone size: few; D gene: TRBD1; V gene: TRBV7-6; CDR3 protein: CASSRQGPNSPLHF; CDR3 DNA: TGTGCCAGCAGCCGACAGGGCCCTAATTCACCCCTCCACTTT